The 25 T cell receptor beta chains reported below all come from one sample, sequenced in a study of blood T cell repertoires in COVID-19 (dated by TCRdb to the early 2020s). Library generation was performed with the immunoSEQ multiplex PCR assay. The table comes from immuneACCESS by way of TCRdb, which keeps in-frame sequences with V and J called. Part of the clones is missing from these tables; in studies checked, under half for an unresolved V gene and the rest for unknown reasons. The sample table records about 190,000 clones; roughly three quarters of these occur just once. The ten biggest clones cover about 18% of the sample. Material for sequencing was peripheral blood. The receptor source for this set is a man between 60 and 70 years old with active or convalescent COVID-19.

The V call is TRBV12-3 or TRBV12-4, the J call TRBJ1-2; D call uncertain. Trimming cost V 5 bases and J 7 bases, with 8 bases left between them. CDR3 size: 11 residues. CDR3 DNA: TGTGCCAGCAGTGGACTATCTGGCTACACCTTC. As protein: CASSGLSGYTF.

This chain's CDR3 is CASSASGGSHNEQYF. The CDR3 DNA reads as TGTGCCAGCAGCGCCTCGGGTGGGAGCCACAACGAGCAGTACTTC. The chain is built from TRBV9 and TRBJ2-7, with D perhaps TRBD2 (5 bases). The germline gives CDR1 SGDLS, CDR2 YYNGEE. The CDR3 covers 15 residues. Trimming pared 3 bases from V and 5 bases from J, leaving 18 bases between.

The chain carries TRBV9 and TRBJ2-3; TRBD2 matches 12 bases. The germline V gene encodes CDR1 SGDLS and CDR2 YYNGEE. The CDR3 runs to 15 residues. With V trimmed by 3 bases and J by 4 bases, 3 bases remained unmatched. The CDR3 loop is CASSALAGGSDTQYF. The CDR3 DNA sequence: TGTGCCAGCAGCGCACTAGCGGGGGGATCAGATACGCAGTATTTT. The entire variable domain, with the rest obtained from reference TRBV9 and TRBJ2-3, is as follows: DSGVTQTPKHLITATGQRVTLRCSPRSGDLSVYWYQQSLDQGLQFLIQYYNGEERAKGNILERFSAQQFPDLHSELNLSSLELGDSALYFCASSALAGGSDTQYFGPGTRLTVL.

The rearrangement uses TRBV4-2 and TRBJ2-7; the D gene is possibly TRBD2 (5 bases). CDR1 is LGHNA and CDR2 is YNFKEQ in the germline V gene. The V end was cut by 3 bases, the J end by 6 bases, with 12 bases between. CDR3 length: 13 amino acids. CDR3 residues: CASSHLRAGEQYF. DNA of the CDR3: TGTGCCAGCAGCCACCTTAGGGCGGGCGAGCAGTACTTC.

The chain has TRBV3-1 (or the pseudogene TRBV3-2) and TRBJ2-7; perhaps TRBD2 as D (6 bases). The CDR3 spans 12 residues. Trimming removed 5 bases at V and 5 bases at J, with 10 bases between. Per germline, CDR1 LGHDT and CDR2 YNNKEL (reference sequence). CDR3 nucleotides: TGTGCCAGCAGCTTGGAGGGGAACGAGCAGTACTTC. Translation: CASSLEGNEQYF.

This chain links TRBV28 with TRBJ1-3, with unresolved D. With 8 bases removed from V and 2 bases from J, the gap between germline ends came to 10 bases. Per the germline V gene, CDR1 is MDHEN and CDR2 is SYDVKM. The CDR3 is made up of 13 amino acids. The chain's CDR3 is CASWASPGNTIYF. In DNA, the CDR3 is TGTGCCAGCTGGGCCTCCCCTGGAAACACCATATATTTT.

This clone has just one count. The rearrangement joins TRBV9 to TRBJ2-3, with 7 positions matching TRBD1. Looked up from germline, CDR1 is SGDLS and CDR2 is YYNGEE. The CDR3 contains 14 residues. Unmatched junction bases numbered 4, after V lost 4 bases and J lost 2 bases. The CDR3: CASSLGQLTDTQYF. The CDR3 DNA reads TGTGCCAGCAGCTTGGGACAGCTCACAGATACGCAGTATTTT.

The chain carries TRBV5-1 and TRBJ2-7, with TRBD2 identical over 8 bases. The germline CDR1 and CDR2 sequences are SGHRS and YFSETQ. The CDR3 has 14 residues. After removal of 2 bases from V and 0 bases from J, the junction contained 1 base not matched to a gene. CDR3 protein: CASSFREGSYEQYF. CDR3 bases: TGCGCCAGCAGCTTTCGGGAGGGCTCCTACGAGCAGTACTTC. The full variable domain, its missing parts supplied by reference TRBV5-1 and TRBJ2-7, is KAGVTQTPRYLIKTRGQQVTLSCSPISGHRSVSWYQQTPGQGLQFLFEYFSETQRNKGNFPGRFSGRQFSNSRSEMNVSTLELGDSALYLCASSFREGSYEQYFGPGTRLTVT.

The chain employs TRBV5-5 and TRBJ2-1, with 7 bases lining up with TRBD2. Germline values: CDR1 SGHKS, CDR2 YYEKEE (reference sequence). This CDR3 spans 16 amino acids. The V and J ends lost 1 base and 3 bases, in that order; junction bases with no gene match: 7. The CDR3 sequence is CASSLWISGLYNEQFF. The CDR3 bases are TGTGCCAGCAGCTTGTGGATTAGCGGGCTCTACAATGAGCAGTTCTTC.

The CDR3 bases are TGTGCCAGCAGCTTGGCCGGGCTAAGGAGGGAGACCCAGTACTTC. Amino acid sequence: CASSLAGLRRETQYF. The V call is TRBV5-6, the J call TRBJ2-5; possible D gene TRBD2, 5 bases. The germline V and J ends were trimmed by 0 bases and 5 bases, with 14 bases remaining between them. The V gene's germline CDR1 is SGHDT and CDR2 YYEEEE. The CDR3 runs to 15 residues.

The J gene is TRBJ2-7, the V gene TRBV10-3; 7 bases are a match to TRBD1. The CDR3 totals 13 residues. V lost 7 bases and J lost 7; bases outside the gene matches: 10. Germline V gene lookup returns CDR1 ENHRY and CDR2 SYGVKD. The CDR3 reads CAINTDRVKEQYF. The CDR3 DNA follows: TGTGCCATCAATACCGACAGGGTCAAAGAGCAGTACTTC.

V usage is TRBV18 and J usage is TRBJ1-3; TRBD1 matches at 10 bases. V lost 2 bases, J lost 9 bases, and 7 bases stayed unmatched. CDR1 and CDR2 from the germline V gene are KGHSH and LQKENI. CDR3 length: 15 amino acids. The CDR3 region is CASSPLEGQGSTIYF. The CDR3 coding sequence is TGTGCCAGCTCACCATTGGAGGGACAGGGGTCCACCATATATTTT.

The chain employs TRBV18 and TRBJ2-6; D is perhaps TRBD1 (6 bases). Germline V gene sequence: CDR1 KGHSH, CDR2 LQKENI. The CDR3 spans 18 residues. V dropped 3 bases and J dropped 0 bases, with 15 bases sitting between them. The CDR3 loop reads CASSPSGRGYSGANVLTF. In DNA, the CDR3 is TGTGCCAGCTCACCCAGTGGCAGGGGCTACTCTGGGGCCAACGTCCTGACTTTC.

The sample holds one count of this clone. DNA for the CDR3: TGTGCCAGCAGCAAGACAGAGTTGACAGGAAACACCATATATTTT. Its translation: CASSKTELTGNTIYF. The chain uses TRBV11-1 and TRBJ1-3; D possibly corresponds to TRBD1 (5 bases). CDR1 and CDR2 from the germline V gene are SGHAT and FQDESV (reference sequence). The V and J ends lost 5 bases and 4 bases respectively, with 15 bases between them. The CDR3 is 15 residues long.

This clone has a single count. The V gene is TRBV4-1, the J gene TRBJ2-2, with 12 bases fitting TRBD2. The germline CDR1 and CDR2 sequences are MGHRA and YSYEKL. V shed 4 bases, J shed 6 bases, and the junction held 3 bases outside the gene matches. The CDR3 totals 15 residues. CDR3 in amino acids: CASSRLAGEAGELFF. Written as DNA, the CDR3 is TGCGCCAGCAGCCGACTAGCGGGAGAGGCCGGGGAGCTGTTTTTT.

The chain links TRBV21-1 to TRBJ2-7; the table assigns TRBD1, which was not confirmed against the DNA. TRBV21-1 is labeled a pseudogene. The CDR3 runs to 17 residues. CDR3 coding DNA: TGTGCCAGCAGCAAAGGGGGGTCGAGGACAGAACCCTACGAGCAGTACTTC. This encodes CASSKGGSRTEPYEQYF.

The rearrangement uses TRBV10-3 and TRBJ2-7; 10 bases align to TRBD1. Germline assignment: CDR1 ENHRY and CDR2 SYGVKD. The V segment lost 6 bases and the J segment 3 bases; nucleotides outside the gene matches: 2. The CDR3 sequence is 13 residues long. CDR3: CAISGTGVYEQYF. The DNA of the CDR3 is TGTGCCATCAGCGGGACAGGGGTCTACGAGCAGTACTTC.

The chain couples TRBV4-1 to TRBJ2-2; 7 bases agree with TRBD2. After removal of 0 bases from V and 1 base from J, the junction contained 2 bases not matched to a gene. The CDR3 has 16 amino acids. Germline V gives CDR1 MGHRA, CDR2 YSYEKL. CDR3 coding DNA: TGCGCCAGCAGCCAAGAACCTAGCGGGAACACCGGGGAGCTGTTTTTT. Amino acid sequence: CASSQEPSGNTGELFF.

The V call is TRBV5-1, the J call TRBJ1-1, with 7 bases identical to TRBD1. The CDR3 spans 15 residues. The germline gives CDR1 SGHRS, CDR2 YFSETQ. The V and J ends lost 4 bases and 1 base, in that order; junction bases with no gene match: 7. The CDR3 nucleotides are TGCGCCAGCAGCGGAAGACAGGGACAGAACACTGAAGCTTTCTTT. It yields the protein CASSGRQGQNTEAFF.

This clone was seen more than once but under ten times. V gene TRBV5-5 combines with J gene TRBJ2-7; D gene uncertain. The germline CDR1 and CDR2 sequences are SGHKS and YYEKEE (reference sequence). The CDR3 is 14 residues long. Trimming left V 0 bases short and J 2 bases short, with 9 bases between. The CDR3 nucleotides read TGTGCCAGCAGCTTGGTGGCAGGAACCTACGAGCAGTACTTC. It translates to CASSLVAGTYEQYF.

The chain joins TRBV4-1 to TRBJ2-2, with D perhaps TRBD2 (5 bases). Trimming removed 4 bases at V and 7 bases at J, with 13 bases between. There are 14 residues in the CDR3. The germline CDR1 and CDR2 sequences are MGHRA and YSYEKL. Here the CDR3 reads CASSLNWESGELFF. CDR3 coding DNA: TGCGCCAGCAGCCTAAATTGGGAGAGCGGGGAGCTGTTTTTT.

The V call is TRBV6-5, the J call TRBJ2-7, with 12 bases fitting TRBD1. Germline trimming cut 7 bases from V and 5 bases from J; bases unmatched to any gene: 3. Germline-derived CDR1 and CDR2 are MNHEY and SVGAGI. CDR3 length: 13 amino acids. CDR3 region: CASIGTGGHEQYF. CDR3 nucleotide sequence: TGTGCCAGCATCGGGACAGGGGGCCACGAGCAGTACTTC.

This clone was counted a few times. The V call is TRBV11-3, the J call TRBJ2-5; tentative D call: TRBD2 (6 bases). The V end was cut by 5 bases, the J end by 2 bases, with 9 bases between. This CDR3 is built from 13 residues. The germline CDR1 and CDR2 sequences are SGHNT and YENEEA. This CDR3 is CASSPGLQETQYF. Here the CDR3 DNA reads TGTGCCAGCAGCCCGGGACTTCAAGAGACCCAGTACTTC.

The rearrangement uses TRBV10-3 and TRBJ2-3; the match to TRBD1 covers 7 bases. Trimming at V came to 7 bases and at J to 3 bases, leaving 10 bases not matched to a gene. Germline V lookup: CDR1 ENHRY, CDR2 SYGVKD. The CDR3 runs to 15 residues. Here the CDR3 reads CAITKTGEKTDTQYF. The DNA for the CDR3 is TGTGCCATCACCAAAACAGGGGAGAAGACAGATACGCAGTATTTT.

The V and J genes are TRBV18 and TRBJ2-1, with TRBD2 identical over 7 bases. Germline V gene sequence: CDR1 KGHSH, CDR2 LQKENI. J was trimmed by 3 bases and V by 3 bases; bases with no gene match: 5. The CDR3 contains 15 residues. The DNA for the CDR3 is TGTGCCAGCTCACCGGCGCGGGAGAACTACAATGAGCAGTTCTTC. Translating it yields CASSPARENYNEQFF. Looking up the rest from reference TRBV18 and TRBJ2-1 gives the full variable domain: NAGVMQNPRHLVRRRGQEARLRCSPMKGHSHVYWYRQLPEEGLKFMVYLQKENIIDESGMPKERFSAEFPKEGPSILRIQQVVRGDSAAYFCASSPARENYNEQFFGPGTRLTVL.